This T cell receptor (beta chain) was retrieved from a study of T cell repertoires in cytomegalovirus infection. Study context: Through public TCR beta signatures, both CMV infection and matching HLA type were indicated.

In this sample, this clonotype turned up many times. Its target is not known. TCRdb redid the calling of the reads with MiXCR, one entry per CDR3 protein. The sample holds 75,000 to 100,000 distinct CDR3 sequences; approximately 32% are singletons and the top ten take roughly 71%. General observations from the study: The ex vivo response was dominated by HLA-C-restricted CMV-specific TCR beta clonotypes.

This receptor was obtained from a human donor in good health (CMV status not recorded). Some clones in this sample may be carry-over from other donors' samples. Sequenced material: CD8+ T cells from cultured PBMCs, taken from culture after CMV antigen stimulation.

CDR3 in DNA: TGTGCCAGCAGCCGCGGGGGGTATAATTCACCCCTCCACTTT. It specifies CASSRGGYNSPLHF. The chain is built from TRBV7-6 and TRBJ1-6; maybe TRBD1 (5 bases). The V gene's germline CDR1 is SGHVS and CDR2 FNYEAQ. The CDR3 is 14 amino acids. The ends were cut back, 5 bases at V and 4 bases at J, with 9 bases in the middle.